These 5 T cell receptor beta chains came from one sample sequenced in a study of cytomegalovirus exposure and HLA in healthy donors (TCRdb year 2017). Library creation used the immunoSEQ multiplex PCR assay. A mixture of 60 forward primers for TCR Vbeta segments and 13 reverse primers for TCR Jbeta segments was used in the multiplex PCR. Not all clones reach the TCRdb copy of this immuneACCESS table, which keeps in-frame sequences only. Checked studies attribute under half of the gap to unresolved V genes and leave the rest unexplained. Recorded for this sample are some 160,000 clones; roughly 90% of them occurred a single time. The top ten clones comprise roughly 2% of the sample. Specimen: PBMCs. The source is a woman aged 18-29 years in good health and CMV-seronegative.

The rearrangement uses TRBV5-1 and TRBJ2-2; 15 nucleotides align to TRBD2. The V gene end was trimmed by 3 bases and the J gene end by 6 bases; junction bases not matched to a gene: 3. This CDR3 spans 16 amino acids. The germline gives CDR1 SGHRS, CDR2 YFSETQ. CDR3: CASSSRTSGRAGELFF. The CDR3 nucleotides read TGCGCCAGCAGCTCCAGGACTAGCGGGAGGGCCGGGGAGCTGTTTTTT.

The CDR3 region has the DNA TGTGCCAGTATTCTGGACAGGGTCTCTGGCTACACCTTC. Its translation: CASILDRVSGYTF. The chain combines TRBV19 with TRBJ1-2, with TRBD1 matching over 8 bases. The V segment lost 7 bases and the J segment 7 bases; nucleotides outside the gene matches: 8. The length of the CDR3 is 13 residues. In germline, CDR1 is LNHDA, CDR2 SQIVND (reference sequence).

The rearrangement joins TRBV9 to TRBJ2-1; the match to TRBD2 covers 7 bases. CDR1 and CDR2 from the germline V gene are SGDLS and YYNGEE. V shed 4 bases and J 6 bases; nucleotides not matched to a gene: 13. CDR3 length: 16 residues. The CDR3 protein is CASSLWGVGGGNEQFF. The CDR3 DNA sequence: TGTGCCAGCAGCCTATGGGGGGTGGGGGGGGGCAATGAGCAGTTCTTC.

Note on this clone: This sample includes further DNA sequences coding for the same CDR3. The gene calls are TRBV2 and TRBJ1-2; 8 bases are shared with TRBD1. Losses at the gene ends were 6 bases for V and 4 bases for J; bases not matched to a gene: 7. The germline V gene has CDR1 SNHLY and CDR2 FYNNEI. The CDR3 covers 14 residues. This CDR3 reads CASRGQDFGYGYTF. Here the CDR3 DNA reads TGTGCCAGCAGGGGACAGGACTTCGGCTATGGCTACACCTTC.

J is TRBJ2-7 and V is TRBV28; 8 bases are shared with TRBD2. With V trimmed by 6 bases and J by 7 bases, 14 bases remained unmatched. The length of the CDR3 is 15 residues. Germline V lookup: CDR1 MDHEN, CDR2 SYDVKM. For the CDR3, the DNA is TGTGCCAGCAGCCTCCCCCCTAGCGGGTCGGAAGAGCAGTACTTC. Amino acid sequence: CASSLPPSGSEEQYF.